The rows below give T cell receptor beta chains drawn from one sample of a study of blood T cell repertoires in COVID-19. Sequencing was performed with immunoSEQ multiplex PCR; in TCRdb, only in-frame clones are kept and a portion is missing. The sample yields 250,000 or so clones, about nine tenths seen once. Sequencing was done on a sample of peripheral blood. The receptors come from a man aged 25 to 40 with COVID-19, enrolled during active disease. Both conserved end residues are part of each CDR3. The D gene is left open where the match is weak. Only part of the rows carry a size: once, few, many, or a class if the clone is expanded.

v_gene	j_gene	d_gene	abundance	CDR3aa	CDR3nt
TRBV4-1	TRBJ2-3	.	.	CASSLGGGPTDTQYF	TGCGCCAGCAGCCTCGGAGGGGGCCCCACAGATACGCAGTATTTT
TRBV2	TRBJ1-6	.	.	CASSEARGSNSPLHF	TGTGCCAGCAGTGAAGCCCGGGGGAGTAATTCACCCCTCCACTTT
TRBV29-1	TRBJ1-1	TRBD1	.	CSVEQQGTAFF	TGCAGCGTTGAACAACAGGGGACAGCTTTCTTT
TRBV10-2	TRBJ2-3	TRBD2	.	CASRDASGLPDTQYF	TGCGCCAGCAGAGACGCTAGCGGGCTACCAGATACGCAGTATTTT
TRBV2	TRBJ2-7	TRBD2	.	CASTHGSGTSHLEQYF	TGTGCCAGCACACATGGATCCGGGACTAGTCACCTCGAGCAGTACTTC
TRBV5-1	TRBJ2-1	TRBD2	.	CASSSRTSGGLYQVNEQFF	TGCGCCAGCAGCTCGAGGACTAGCGGGGGGCTTTACCAGGTGAATGAGCAGTTCTTC
TRBV25-1	TRBJ2-7	.	.	CASSESGDYEQYF	TGTGCCAGCAGTGAATCCGGGGACTACGAGCAGTACTTC
TRBV19	TRBJ1-2	.	once	CASSTDTGNYGYTF	TGTGCCAGTAGTACAGATACAGGGAACTATGGCTACACCTTC
TRBV10-1	TRBJ1-5	TRBD1	few	CASSEPTGVGNQPQHF	TGCGCCAGCAGTGAACCCACAGGGGTGGGCAATCAGCCCCAGCATTTT
TRBV18	TRBJ1-1	.	.	CASSPGQPGNTEAFF	TGTGCCAGCTCACCTGGCCAGCCAGGGAACACTGAAGCTTTCTTT
TRBV11-2	TRBJ1-1	.	.	CASSTDQNTEAFF	TGTGCCAGCAGCACAGACCAAAACACTGAAGCTTTCTTT
TRBV5-1	TRBJ1-4	TRBD1	once	CASSQGTGNEKLFF	TGCGCCAGCAGCCAGGGGACAGGAAATGAAAAACTGTTTTTT
TRBV5-1	TRBJ1-3	.	.	CASRPGHTSSGNTIYF	TGCGCCAGCAGGCCGGGACACACGAGCTCTGGAAACACCATATATTTT
TRBV6-5	TRBJ1-1	.	.	CASSLMQGNTEAFF	TGTGCCAGCAGTCTAATGCAGGGAAACACTGAAGCTTTCTTT
TRBV4-1	TRBJ1-2	TRBD1	.	CASSQEGQGGYGYTF	TGCGCCAGCAGCCAGGAGGGACAGGGTGGTTATGGCTACACCTTC
TRBV4-1	TRBJ2-2	TRBD2	.	CASSQNLAVGELFF	TGCGCCAGCAGCCAAAATCTAGCGGTCGGGGAGCTGTTTTTT
TRBV5-1	TRBJ2-5	TRBD2	.	CASSTRLAGPQETQYF	TGCGCCAGCAGCACCAGACTAGCGGGGCCCCAAGAGACCCAGTACTTC
TRBV4-1	TRBJ2-1	.	.	CASSLRQFSYNEQFF	TGCGCCAGCAGCCTCCGACAGTTCTCCTACAATGAGCAGTTCTTC
TRBV4-1	TRBJ2-4	.	.	CASSQTGLGQNIQYF	TGCGCCAGCAGCCAAACAGGGCTGGGGCAAAACATTCAGTACTTC
TRBV19	TRBJ2-2	.	.	CASSIGHGMDTGELFF	TGTGCCAGTAGTATCGGGCACGGGATGGACACCGGGGAGCTGTTTTTT
TRBV28	TRBJ1-5	.	.	CASSFSEGLGFEQPQHF	TGTGCCAGCAGTTTTTCGGAGGGCTTGGGTTTCGAGCAGCCCCAGCATTTT
TRBV3-1/TRBV3-2	TRBJ1-4	TRBD1	.	CASSQAPGTAEKLFF	TGTGCCAGCAGCCAAGCCCCCGGGACAGCCGAAAAACTGTTTTTT
TRBV12-5	TRBJ2-5	.	.	CASGPLGGLETQYF	TGTGCTAGTGGTCCCCTAGGCGGGCTGGAGACCCAGTACTTC
TRBV6-6	TRBJ1-1	TRBD1	once	CASSLQGGTANTEAFF	TGTGCCAGCAGTTTACAGGGGGGGACCGCGAACACTGAAGCTTTCTTT
TRBV7-3	TRBJ2-2	TRBD2	.	CASSSGTSRAGELFF	TGTGCCAGCAGCTCCGGGACTAGCCGGGCCGGGGAGCTGTTTTTT
TRBV6-1	TRBJ1-6	.	.	CASSDHNLNNSPLHF	TGTGCCAGCAGTGACCACAATCTTAATAATTCACCCCTCCACTTT
TRBV6-1	TRBJ1-6	TRBD1	.	CASSDHAGTVKNSPLHF	TGTGCCAGCAGTGACCACGCCGGGACAGTAAAAAATTCACCCCTCCACTTT
TRBV7-9	TRBJ2-7	.	.	CASSLVQGGGNEQYF	TGTGCCAGCAGCTTAGTACAGGGTGGTGGCAACGAGCAGTACTTC
TRBV15	TRBJ2-1	TRBD1	.	CATSGTTGSPYNEQFF	TGTGCCACCAGCGGGACGACAGGGAGCCCCTACAATGAGCAGTTCTTC
TRBV6-5	TRBJ1-2	.	.	CASSYDRTYGYTF	TGTGCCAGCAGTTATGACAGAACCTATGGCTACACCTTC
TRBV19	TRBJ1-4	.	.	CASSYPPGQATNEKLFF	TGTGCCAGTAGTTACCCCCCAGGCCAAGCAACTAATGAAAAACTGTTTTTT
TRBV6-5	TRBJ1-6	.	once	CASSYLQDSPLHF	TGTGCCAGCAGTTACTTACAGGATTCACCCCTCCACTTT
TRBV6-5	TRBJ1-4	.	.	CATHQAGSTNEKLFF	TGTGCCACCCACCAAGCGGGGTCAACTAATGAAAAACTGTTTTTT
TRBV28	TRBJ1-5	TRBD1	once	CASSLDRGQNQPQHF	TGTGCCAGCAGTCTTGACAGGGGGCAAAACCAGCCCCAGCATTTT
TRBV7-2	TRBJ2-5	.	.	CASSPAGIRWGRQETQYF	TGTGCCAGCAGCCCCGCGGGAATCAGGTGGGGGAGACAAGAGACCCAGTACTTC
TRBV13	TRBJ2-2	TRBD2	.	CASRRAGGRSGELFF	TGTGCCAGCAGGAGAGCGGGGGGGCGGTCCGGGGAGCTGTTTTTT
TRBV7-9	TRBJ1-5	.	.	CASSLDDFSNQPQHF	TGTGCCAGCAGCTTAGACGACTTCAGCAATCAGCCCCAGCATTTT
TRBV20-1	TRBJ1-2	.	.	CSASPPGRIPYGYTF	TGCAGTGCTAGTCCACCGGGGAGGATACCCTATGGCTACACCTTC
TRBV10-3	TRBJ2-7	.	once	CAISDVTASYEQYF	TGTGCCATCAGTGATGTGACAGCATCCTACGAGCAGTACTTC
TRBV6-5	TRBJ1-4	.	.	CASSYRTATNEKLFF	TGTGCCAGCAGTTACCGGACAGCAACTAATGAAAAACTGTTTTTT
TRBV4-2	TRBJ2-3	TRBD2	.	CASSQGTSGVRGGDTQYF	TGTGCCAGCAGCCAAGGAACTAGCGGGGTACGGGGTGGAGATACGCAGTATTTT
TRBV3-1/TRBV3-2	TRBJ2-5	TRBD2	once	CASSGTSGETQYF	TGTGCCAGCTCCGGGACTAGCGGGGAGACCCAGTACTTC
TRBV3-1/TRBV3-2	TRBJ1-4	TRBD1	.	CASSQIGQGEKLFF	TGTGCCAGCAGCCAGATAGGACAGGGTGAAAAACTGTTTTTT
TRBV2	TRBJ2-6	.	.	CASSSGLLSANVLTF	TGTGCCAGCAGTTCGGGACTCCTAAGTGCCAACGTCCTGACTTTC
TRBV29-1	TRBJ1-1	.	.	CSVEGPEAFF	TGCAGCGTGGAGGGGCCTGAAGCTTTCTTT
TRBV9	TRBJ1-2	.	.	CASSSRRGGPGYTF	TGTGCCAGCAGCTCGCGTAGAGGAGGTCCTGGCTACACCTTC
TRBV24-1	TRBJ1-1	TRBD1	.	CATAEGRQGGTEAFF	TGTGCCACCGCCGAAGGAAGACAGGGGGGCACTGAAGCTTTCTTT
TRBV5-4	TRBJ1-6	.	few	CASSRQAYNSPLHF	TGTGCCAGCAGCAGACAGGCCTATAATTCACCCCTCCACTTT
TRBV24-1	TRBJ2-1	TRBD1	.	CATSDPYRTGSNEQFF	TGTGCCACCAGTGACCCTTACAGGACAGGGTCGAATGAGCAGTTCTTC
TRBV5-1	TRBJ2-3	TRBD2	once	CASSYGLAGGDTQYF	TGCGCCAGCAGCTATGGACTAGCGGGGGGAGATACGCAGTATTTT
TRBV19	TRBJ2-1	TRBD2	.	CASSSGTSGGLFSYNEQFF	TGTGCCAGTAGCTCAGGGACTAGCGGGGGGTTATTCTCCTACAATGAGCAGTTCTTC
TRBV10-3	TRBJ1-5	TRBD1	once	CAISEGQGDNQPQHF	TGTGCCATCAGCGAGGGACAGGGGGACAATCAGCCCCAGCATTTT